This T cell receptor beta chain was found in a study of blood T cell repertoires in COVID-19. Authors' analysis steps: Reference gene primer amplification gave nucleated cell count estimates. Measured with immunoSEQ multiplex PCR; TCRdb has only the in-frame clones, and not every one. D and trimming come from the DNA, and the V and J calls and clone size come from that table. The sample shows roughly 250,000 clones, 75% to 95% of them seen only once. The CDR3 length is 13 residues. V was clipped by 6 bases and J by 6 bases, with 11 bases between them. CDR1 and CDR2 from the germline V gene are SGHVS and FQNEAQ.

The chain is built from TRBV7-8 and TRBJ2-2, with D perhaps TRBD2 (5 bases). The sample was PBMCs or T cells enriched from blood (not recorded which). The receptor's source is a woman in her late teens or twenties who had recovered from COVID-19. CDR3 in amino acids: CASSGSTAGELFF. The DNA for the CDR3 is TGTGCCAGCAGTGGGAGTACGGCCGGGGAGCTGTTTTTT.